Detailed here is one T cell receptor beta chain. Assay: immunoSEQ multiplex PCR; the TCRdb copy retains only in-frame clones and omits some. The profile shows some 2,000,000 clones, 95% of them singletons. The data were obtained in a study of shared clonotypes between healthy human individuals. Germline V CDR1 and CDR2: SGHTA, FQGNSA. This CDR3 is built from 14 residues. Trimming took 5 bases from V and 7 from J; bases not matched to a gene: 5. This chain joins TRBV7-2 and TRBJ1-6, with 7 bases lining up with TRBD1. This clonotype was sampled from a man between 18 and 29 years old in good health. The sequencing input was naive CD4+ T cells sorted from blood. Noted subset: CD45RA+ positively selected. The CDR3 loop is CASSPGQLNSPLHF. DNA for the CDR3: TGTGCCAGCAGCCCGGGACAGCTCAATTCACCCCTCCACTTT.